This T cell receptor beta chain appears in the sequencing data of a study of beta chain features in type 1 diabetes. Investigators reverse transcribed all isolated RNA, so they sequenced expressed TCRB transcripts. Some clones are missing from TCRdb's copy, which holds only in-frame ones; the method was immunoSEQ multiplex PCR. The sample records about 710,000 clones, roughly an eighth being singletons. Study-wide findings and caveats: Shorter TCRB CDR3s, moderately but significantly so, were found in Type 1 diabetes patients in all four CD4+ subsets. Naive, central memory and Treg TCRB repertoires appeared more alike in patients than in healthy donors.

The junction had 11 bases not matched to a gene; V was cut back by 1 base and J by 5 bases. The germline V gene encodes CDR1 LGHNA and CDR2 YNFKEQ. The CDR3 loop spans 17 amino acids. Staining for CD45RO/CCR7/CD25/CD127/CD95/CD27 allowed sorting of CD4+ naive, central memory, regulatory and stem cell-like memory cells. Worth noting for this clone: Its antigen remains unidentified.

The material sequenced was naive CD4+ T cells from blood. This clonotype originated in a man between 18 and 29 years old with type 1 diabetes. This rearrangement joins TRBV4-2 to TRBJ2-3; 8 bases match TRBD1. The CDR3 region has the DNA TGTGCCAGCAGCCAAGGGGTGGACAGGGTCGTCGGAGATACGCAGTATTTT. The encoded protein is CASSQGVDRVVGDTQYF.